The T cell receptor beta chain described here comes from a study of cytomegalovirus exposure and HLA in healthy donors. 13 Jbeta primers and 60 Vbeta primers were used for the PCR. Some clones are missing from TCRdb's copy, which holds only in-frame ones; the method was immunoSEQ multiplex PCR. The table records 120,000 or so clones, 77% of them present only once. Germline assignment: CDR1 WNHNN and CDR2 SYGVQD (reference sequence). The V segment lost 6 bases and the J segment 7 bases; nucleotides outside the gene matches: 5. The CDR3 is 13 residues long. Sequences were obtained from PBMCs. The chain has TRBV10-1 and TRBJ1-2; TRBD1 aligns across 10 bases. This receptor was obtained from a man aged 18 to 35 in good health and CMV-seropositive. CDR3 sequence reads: CASSRDRGCGYTF. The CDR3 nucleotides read TGCGCCAGCAGCCGGGACAGGGGATGTGGCTACACCTTC.